These 17 T cell receptor beta chains were sequenced from one sample in a study of patients and donors after allogeneic stem cell transplantation. TCRdb re-derived calls from the RT-PCR reads in MiXCR, one entry per CDR3 protein. The profile shows roughly 230,000 distinct CDR3 sequences, about 14% of them singletons. Material for sequencing was blood, either unsorted or a sorted T cell fraction (not recorded which). These receptors were taken from a human donor who was either an allogeneic HSCT recipient or a stem cell or donor lymphocyte infusion donor (not recorded which). It is not recorded whose cells these are; they may come from a transplant donor.

V gene TRBV28 combines with J gene TRBJ1-5; tentative D call: TRBD1 (5 bases). The ends were cut back, 4 bases at V and 6 bases at J, with 16 bases in the middle. Germline CDR1 MDHEN, CDR2 SYDVKM. There are 15 residues in the CDR3. CDR3 DNA: TGTGCCAGCAGTTCACTAGCGGGGGGGAGTCAGCCCCAGCATTTT. Protein sequence: CASSSLAGGSQPQHF.

The chain uses TRBV29-1 and TRBJ2-2; D gene uncertain. CDR3 length equals 16 residues. CDR1 and CDR2 (germline): SQVTM, ANQGSEA. Trimming shortened V by 4 bases and J by 4 bases, and 19 bases separated the two germline ends. DNA of the CDR3: TGCAGCGTTGGGCGGAAACAAAGCTCTGTCACCGGGGAGCTGTTTTTT. This translates into CSVGRKQSSVTGELFF.

This clonotype appeared a few times. The gene calls are TRBV5-1 and TRBJ1-2; D ambiguous. V lost 4 bases and J lost 4, with 14 bases in between. The CDR3 spans 14 residues. Germline CDR1 reads SGHRS; CDR2 reads YFSETQ. For the CDR3, the DNA is TGCGCCAGCAGCCTATATGAGGAAAGCTATGGCTACACCTTC. The encoded protein is CASSLYEESYGYTF.

The chain links TRBV29-1 to TRBJ1-2, with a weak D call TRBD1 (6 bases). The germline V and J ends were trimmed by 3 bases and 5 bases, with 16 bases remaining between them. This CDR3 spans 14 amino acids. CDR1 SQVTM and CDR2 ANQGSEA come from the germline V gene. The CDR3: CSVDIADSAYGYTF. DNA of the CDR3: TGCAGCGTTGATATTGCGGACAGCGCTTATGGCTACACCTTC.

This clonotype has only a few counts. J is TRBJ2-5 and V is TRBV19; 10 bases fit TRBD2. The germline V gene encodes CDR1 LNHDA and CDR2 SQIVND (reference sequence). The CDR3 has 15 residues. J was trimmed by 4 bases and V by 5 bases; bases with no gene match: 7. The CDR3 loop is CASSLLASGRETQYF. CDR3 sequence (DNA): TGTGCCAGTAGTCTTCTGGCTAGCGGGAGAGAGACCCAGTACTTC. Using reference TRBV19 and TRBJ2-5 for the parts outside the CDR3, the full variable domain is DGGITQSPKYLFRKEGQNVTLSCEQNLNHDAMYWYRQDPGQGLRLIYYSQIVNDFQKGDIAEGYSVSREKKESFPLTVTSAQKNPTAFYLCASSLLASGRETQYFGPGTRLLVL.

This clonotype was detected many times. This chain connects TRBV6-5 to TRBJ2-7, with D possibly TRBD2 on 6 matching bases. V lost 4 bases to trimming and J lost 0 bases, with 19 bases between them. Germline CDR1 and CDR2: MNHEY and SVGAGI. This CDR3 has 17 amino acids. Written as DNA, the CDR3 is TGTGCCAGCAGTTTCGCGCTTAATGGAGGGCCCTCCTACGAGCAGTACTTC. It specifies CASSFALNGGPSYEQYF.

This clonotype was recorded at least ten times. The CDR3 is CASSLQINTEAFF. The DNA for the CDR3 is TGTGCCAGCAGCTTACAAATTAACACTGAAGCTTTCTTT. The chain uses TRBV5-8 and TRBJ1-1, with D unresolved. The CDR3 runs 13 residues. V was cut by 2 bases and J by 2 bases, with 7 bases left in between. CDR1 is SGHTS, CDR2 YDEGEE, per germline. Supplemented by reference TRBV5-8 and TRBJ1-1, the full variable domain reads EAGVTQSPTHLIKTRGQQATLRCSPISGHTSVYWYQQALGLGLQFLLWYDEGEERNRGNFPPRFSGRQFPNYSSELNVNALELEDSALYLCASSLQINTEAFFGQGTRLTVV.

At least ten counts were recorded for this clonotype. This chain connects TRBV20-1 to TRBJ2-7, with TRBD2 identical over 11 bases. V shed 3 bases and J 4 bases; nucleotides not matched to a gene: 5. Looked up from germline, CDR1 is DFQATT and CDR2 is SNEGSKA (reference sequence). The CDR3 extends over 14 amino acids. The CDR3 here is CSASGGTSGYEQYF. The CDR3 DNA sequence: TGCAGTGCTAGTGGGGGGACTAGCGGATACGAGCAGTACTTC.

This clonotype was recorded many times. The chain has TRBV10-3 and TRBJ2-7; the D gene is possibly TRBD2 (5 bases). The CDR3 length is 13 residues. The germline gives CDR1 ENHRY, CDR2 SYGVKD. The germline V and J ends were trimmed by 6 bases and 3 bases, with 12 bases remaining between them. This chain's CDR3 is CAISGNSDYEQYF. CDR3 coding DNA: TGTGCCATCAGCGGGAACAGCGACTACGAGCAGTACTTC.

This clonotype was seen a few times. The chain has TRBV12-3 or TRBV12-4 and TRBJ1-3; TRBD1 is a possible D gene (5 bases). The CDR3 is made up of 17 amino acids. V lost 4 bases and J 3 bases, leaving 19 bases between the germline ends. CDR3 region: CASSSTPGTGYGNTIYF. The CDR3 DNA is TGTGCCAGCAGTTCCACCCCCGGAACAGGCTATGGAAACACCATATATTTT.

The chain joins TRBV7-8 to TRBJ2-7; possible D gene TRBD2, 6 bases. V dropped 5 bases and J dropped 5 bases, with 16 bases sitting between them. Germline V gene data show CDR1 as SGHVS and CDR2 as FQNEAQ. The CDR3 spans 14 residues. This CDR3 is CASSMTEGRNEQYF. The CDR3 DNA sequence: TGTGCCAGCAGCATGACGGAGGGGAGAAACGAGCAGTACTTC.

The genes are TRBV20-1 and TRBJ2-5; D is unresolved. Per germline, CDR1 DFQATT and CDR2 SNEGSKA (reference sequence). V was cut by 0 bases and J by 6 bases, with 11 bases left in between. The length of the CDR3 is 13 residues. The CDR3 reads CSARDTEGKTQYF. Written as DNA, the CDR3 is TGCAGTGCTAGAGATACAGAAGGGAAGACCCAGTACTTC.

Only a few counts were recorded for this clonotype. DNA of the CDR3: TGCGCCAGCAGCCTCGGACAGGGGTGGGCCAATGAGCAGTTCTTC. Protein product: CASSLGQGWANEQFF. The chain combines TRBV5-1 with TRBJ2-1; 9 bases are shared with TRBD1. Germline V gene sequence: CDR1 SGHRS, CDR2 YFSETQ. This CDR3 region has 15 residues. Losses at the gene ends were 4 bases for V and 6 bases for J; bases not matched to a gene: 8.

The rearrangement uses TRBV18 and TRBJ1-4; the D gene is possibly TRBD1 (6 bases). The CDR3 length is 13 residues. Trimming removed 6 bases from V and 7 bases from J, with 12 bases in between. Germline CDR1 and CDR2: KGHSH and LQKENI. The CDR3, as DNA: TGTGCCAGCTCGAACAGGGCTCTTGAAAAACTGTTTTTT. It specifies CASSNRALEKLFF. Looking up the rest from reference TRBV18 and TRBJ1-4 gives the full variable domain: NAGVMQNPRHLVRRRGQEARLRCSPMKGHSHVYWYRQLPEEGLKFMVYLQKENIIDESGMPKERFSAEFPKEGPSILRIQQVVRGDSAAYFCASSNRALEKLFFGSGTQLSVL.

At least ten counts were recorded for this clonotype. V usage is TRBV6-2 or TRBV6-3 and J usage is TRBJ2-7; no clear D. Germline values: CDR1 MNHEY, CDR2 SVGEGT. Trimming pared 6 bases from V and 0 bases from J, leaving 6 bases between. This CDR3 has 12 amino acids. The CDR3 DNA sequence: TGTGCCAGCAGCCTTGTCTCCTACGAGCAGTACTTC. As protein: CASSLVSYEQYF.

This clonotype was counted ten times or more. This chain uses TRBV4-2 with TRBJ1-5; TRBD1 matches at 8 bases. Per germline, CDR1 LGHNA and CDR2 YNFKEQ. CDR3 length equals 14 residues. V shed 5 bases and J 4 bases; nucleotides not matched to a gene: 4. The CDR3, as DNA: TGTGCCAGCAGCACCAGGACAGGGAATCAGCCCCAGCATTTT. This translates into CASSTRTGNQPQHF.

V and J are TRBV4-3 and TRBJ1-6, with D tentatively TRBD1 (5 bases). V lost 1 base, J lost 6 bases, and 10 bases lay in between. The CDR3 loop spans 15 amino acids. CDR1 is LGHNA and CDR2 is YSLEER in the germline V gene. The CDR3 DNA sequence: TGCGCCAGCAGCCAAGGGGATCAGGGTAATTCACCCCTCCACTTT. Encoded protein: CASSQGDQGNSPLHF.